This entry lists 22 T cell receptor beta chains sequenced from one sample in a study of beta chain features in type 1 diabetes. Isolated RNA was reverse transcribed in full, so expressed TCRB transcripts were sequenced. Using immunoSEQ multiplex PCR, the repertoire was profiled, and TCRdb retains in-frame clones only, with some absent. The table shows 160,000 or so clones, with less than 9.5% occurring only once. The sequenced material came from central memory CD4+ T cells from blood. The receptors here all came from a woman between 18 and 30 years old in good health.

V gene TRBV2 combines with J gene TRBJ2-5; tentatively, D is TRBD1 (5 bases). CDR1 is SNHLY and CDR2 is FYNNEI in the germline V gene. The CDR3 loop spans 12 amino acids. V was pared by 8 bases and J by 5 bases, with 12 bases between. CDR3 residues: CASASRGETQYF. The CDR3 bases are TGTGCCAGCGCCTCTAGGGGCGAGACCCAGTACTTC.

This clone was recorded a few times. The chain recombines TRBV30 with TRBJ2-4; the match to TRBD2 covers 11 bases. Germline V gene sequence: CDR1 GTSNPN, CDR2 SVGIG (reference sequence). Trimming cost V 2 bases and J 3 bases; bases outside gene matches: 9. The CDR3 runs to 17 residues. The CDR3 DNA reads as TGTGCCTGGAGTAAACCGGGACTAGCGGTATTCAAAAACATTCAGTACTTC. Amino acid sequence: CAWSKPGLAVFKNIQYF.

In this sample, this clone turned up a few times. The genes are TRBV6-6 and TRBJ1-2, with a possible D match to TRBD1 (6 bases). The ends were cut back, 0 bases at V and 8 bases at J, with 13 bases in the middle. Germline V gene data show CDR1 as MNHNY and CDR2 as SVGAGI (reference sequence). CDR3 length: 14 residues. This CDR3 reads CASSYSDRFRGYTF. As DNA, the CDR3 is TGTGCCAGCAGTTACTCCGACAGGTTCAGGGGCTACACCTTC.

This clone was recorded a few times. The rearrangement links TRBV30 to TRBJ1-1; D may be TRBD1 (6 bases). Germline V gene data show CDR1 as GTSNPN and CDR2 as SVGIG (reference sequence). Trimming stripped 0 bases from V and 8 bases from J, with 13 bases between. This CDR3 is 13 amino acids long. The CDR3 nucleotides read TGTGCCTGGAGTGTCCCTCCAGGGGCCGAAGCTTTCTTT. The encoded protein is CAWSVPPGAEAFF.

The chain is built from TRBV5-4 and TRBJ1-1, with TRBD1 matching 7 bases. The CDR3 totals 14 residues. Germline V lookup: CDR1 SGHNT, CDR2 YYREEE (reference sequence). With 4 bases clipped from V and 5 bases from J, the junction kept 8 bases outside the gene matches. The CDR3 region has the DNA TGTGCCAGCAGCCCAGCAGCAGGGGGGACTGAAGCTTTCTTT. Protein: CASSPAAGGTEAFF. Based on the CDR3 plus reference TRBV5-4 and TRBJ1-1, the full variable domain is ETGVTQSPTHLIKTRGQQVTLRCSSQSGHNTVSWYQQALGQGPQFIFQYYREEENGRGNFPPRFSGLQFPNYSSELNVNALELDDSALYLCASSPAAGGTEAFFGQGTRLTVV.

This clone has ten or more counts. The CDR3, as DNA: TGTGCCAGCAGCCAAGACCGGACTAGCGGTTACTACAATGAGCAGTTCTTC. This codes for CASSQDRTSGYYNEQFF. This chain joins TRBV4-2 and TRBJ2-1; 10 bases agree with TRBD2. Germline assignment: CDR1 LGHNA and CDR2 YNFKEQ. With V trimmed by 0 bases and J by 3 bases, 5 bases remained unmatched. The CDR3 runs to 17 residues.

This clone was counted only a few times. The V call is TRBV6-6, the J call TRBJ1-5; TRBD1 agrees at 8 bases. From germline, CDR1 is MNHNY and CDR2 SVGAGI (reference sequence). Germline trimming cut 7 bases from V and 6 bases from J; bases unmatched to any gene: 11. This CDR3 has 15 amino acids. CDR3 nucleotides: TGTGCCAGCACGGACAGGGAGGCGAATTTTCAGCCCCAGCATTTT. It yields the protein CASTDREANFQPQHF.

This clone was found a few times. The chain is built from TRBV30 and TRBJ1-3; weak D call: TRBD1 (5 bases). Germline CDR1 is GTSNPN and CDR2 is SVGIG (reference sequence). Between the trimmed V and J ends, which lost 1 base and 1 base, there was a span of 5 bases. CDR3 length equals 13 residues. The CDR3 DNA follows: TGTGCCTGGAGTGGGACATCTGGAAACACCATATATTTT. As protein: CAWSGTSGNTIYF.

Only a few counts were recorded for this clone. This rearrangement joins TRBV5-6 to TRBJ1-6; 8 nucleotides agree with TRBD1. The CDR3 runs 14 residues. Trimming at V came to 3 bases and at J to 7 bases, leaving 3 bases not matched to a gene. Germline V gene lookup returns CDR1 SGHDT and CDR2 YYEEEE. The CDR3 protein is CASSSDRENSPLHF. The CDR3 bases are TGTGCCAGCAGCTCGGACAGGGAGAATTCACCCCTCCACTTT. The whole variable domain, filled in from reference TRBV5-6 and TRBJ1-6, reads DAGVTQSPTHLIKTRGQQVTLRCSPKSGHDTVSWYQQALGQGPQFIFQYYEEEERQRGNFPDRFSGHQFPNYSSELNVNALLLGDSALYLCASSSDRENSPLHFGNGTRLTVT.

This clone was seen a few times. CDR3 sequence: CASRYRTGTPDEQFF. The DNA for the CDR3 is TGCGCCAGCCGATATCGCACCGGGACTCCCGATGAGCAGTTCTTC. This sequence joins TRBV5-1 and TRBJ2-1; D is perhaps TRBD2 (6 bases). The germline gives CDR1 SGHRS, CDR2 YFSETQ. Trimming shortened V by 7 bases and J by 8 bases, and 22 bases separated the two germline ends. This CDR3 spans 15 amino acids. Combining the CDR3 with reference TRBV5-1 and TRBJ2-1 gives the whole variable domain KAGVTQTPRYLIKTRGQQVTLSCSPISGHRSVSWYQQTPGQGLQFLFEYFSETQRNKGNFPGRFSGRQFSNSRSEMNVSTLELGDSALYLCASRYRTGTPDEQFFGPGTRLTVL.

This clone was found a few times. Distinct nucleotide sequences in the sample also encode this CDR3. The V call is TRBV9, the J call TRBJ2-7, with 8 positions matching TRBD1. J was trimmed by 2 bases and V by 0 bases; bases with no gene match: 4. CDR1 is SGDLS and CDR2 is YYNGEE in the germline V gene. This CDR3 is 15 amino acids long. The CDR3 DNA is TGTGCCAGCAGCGTAGATGGACAGGGCCCCTACGAGCAGTACTTC. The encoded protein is CASSVDGQGPYEQYF.

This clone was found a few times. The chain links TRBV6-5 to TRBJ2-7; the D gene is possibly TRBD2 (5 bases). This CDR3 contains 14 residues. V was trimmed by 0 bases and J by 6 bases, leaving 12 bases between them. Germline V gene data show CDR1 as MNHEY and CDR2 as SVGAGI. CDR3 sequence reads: CASSYSPGSGEQYF. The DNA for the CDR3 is TGTGCCAGCAGTTACTCGCCGGGGTCGGGCGAGCAGTACTTC.

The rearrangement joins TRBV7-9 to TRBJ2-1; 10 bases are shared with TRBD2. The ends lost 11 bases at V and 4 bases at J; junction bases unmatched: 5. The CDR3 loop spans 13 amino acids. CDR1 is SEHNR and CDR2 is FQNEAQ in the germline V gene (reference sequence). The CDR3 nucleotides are TGTGCCTATCCTAGCGGGGGATACAATGAGCAGTTCTTC. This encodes CAYPSGGYNEQFF.

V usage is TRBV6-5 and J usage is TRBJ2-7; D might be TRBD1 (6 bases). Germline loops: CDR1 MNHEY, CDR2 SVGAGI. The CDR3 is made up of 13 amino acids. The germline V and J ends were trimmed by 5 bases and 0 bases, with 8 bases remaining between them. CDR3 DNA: TGTGCCAGCAGTGGACAGAACTCCTACGAGCAGTACTTC. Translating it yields CASSGQNSYEQYF.

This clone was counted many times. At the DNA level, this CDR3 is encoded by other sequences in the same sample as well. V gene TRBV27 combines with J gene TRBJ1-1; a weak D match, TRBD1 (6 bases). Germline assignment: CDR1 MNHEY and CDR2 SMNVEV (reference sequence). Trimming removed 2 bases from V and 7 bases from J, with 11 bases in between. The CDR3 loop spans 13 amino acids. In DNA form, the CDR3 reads TGTGCCAGCAGTTTACAGGGGCTGAGTGAAGCTTTCTTT. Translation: CASSLQGLSEAFF.

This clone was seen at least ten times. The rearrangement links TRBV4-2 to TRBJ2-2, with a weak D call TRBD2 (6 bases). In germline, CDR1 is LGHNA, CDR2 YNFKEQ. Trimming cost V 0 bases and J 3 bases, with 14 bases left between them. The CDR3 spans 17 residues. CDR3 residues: CASSQEGTGGDTGELFF. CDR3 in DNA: TGTGCCAGCAGCCAAGAAGGAACCGGCGGGGACACCGGGGAGCTGTTTTTT.

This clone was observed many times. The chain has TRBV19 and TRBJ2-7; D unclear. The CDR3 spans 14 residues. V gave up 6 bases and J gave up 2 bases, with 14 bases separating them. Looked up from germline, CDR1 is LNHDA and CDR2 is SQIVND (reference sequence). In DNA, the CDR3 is TGTGCCAGTAGCGTCGACACCGACACCTACGAGCAGTACTTC. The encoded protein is CASSVDTDTYEQYF.

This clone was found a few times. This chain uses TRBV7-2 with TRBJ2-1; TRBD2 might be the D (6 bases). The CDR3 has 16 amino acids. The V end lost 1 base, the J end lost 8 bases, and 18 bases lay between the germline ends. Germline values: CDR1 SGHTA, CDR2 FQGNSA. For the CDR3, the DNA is TGTGCCAGCAGCTTAGTGGGGGGTACCGCGGGGTATGAGCAGTTCTTC. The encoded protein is CASSLVGGTAGYEQFF. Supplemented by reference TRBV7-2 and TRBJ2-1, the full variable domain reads GAGVSQSPSNKVTEKGKDVELRCDPISGHTALYWYRQSLGQGLEFLIYFQGNSAPDKSGLPSDRFSAERTGGSVSTLTIQRTQQEDSAVYLCASSLVGGTAGYEQFFGPGTRLTVL.

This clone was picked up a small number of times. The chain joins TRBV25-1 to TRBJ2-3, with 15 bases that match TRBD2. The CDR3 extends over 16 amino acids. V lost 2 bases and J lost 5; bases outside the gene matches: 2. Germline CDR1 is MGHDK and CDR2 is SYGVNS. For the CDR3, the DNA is TGTGCCAGCAGTGAAGGGACTAGCGGGAGGTTAGATACGCAGTATTTT. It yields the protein CASSEGTSGRLDTQYF.

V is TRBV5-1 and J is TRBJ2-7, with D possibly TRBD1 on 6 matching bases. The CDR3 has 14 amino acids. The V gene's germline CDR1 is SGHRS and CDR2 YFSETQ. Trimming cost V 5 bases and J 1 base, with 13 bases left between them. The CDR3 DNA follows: TGCGCCAGCAGACCACAGGGTTCGTCCTACGAGCAGTACTTC. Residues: CASRPQGSSYEQYF.

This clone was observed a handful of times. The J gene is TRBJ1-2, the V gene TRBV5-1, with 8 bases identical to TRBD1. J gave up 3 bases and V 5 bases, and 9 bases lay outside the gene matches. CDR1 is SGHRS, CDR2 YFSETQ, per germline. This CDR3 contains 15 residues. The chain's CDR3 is CASRSGTGGYYGYTF. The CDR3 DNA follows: TGCGCCAGCAGGTCCGGGACAGGAGGGTACTATGGCTACACCTTC. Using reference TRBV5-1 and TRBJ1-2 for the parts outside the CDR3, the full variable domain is KAGVTQTPRYLIKTRGQQVTLSCSPISGHRSVSWYQQTPGQGLQFLFEYFSETQRNKGNFPGRFSGRQFSNSRSEMNVSTLELGDSALYLCASRSGTGGYYGYTFGSGTRLTVV.

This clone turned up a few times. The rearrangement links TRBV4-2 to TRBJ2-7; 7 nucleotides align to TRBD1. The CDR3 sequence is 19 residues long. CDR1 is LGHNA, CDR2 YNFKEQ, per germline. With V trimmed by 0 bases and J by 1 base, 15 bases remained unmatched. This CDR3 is CASSQDSVSGTEFSYEQYF. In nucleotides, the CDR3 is TGTGCCAGCAGCCAAGACTCGGTGTCCGGGACAGAATTTTCCTACGAGCAGTACTTC.